One and the same sample provided the 10 T cell receptor beta chains below, sequenced in a study of CD4 T cells in relation to SARS-CoV-2 and coronaviruses. What these receptors recognize is not known. Only in-frame clones appear in the TCRdb table, and some are missing; sequencing was by immunoSEQ multiplex PCR. This sample carries some 45,000 clones, roughly four fifths of them seen once, and the ten largest clones take 1.4% to 1.5%. Sequenced: naive CD4+ T cells from PBMCs, cultured in vitro. As to subset: naive CD4+ T cells isolated by negative enrichment. The receptors come from an adult with COVID-19.

The CDR3 sequence is CSVEVATSGSVNEQFF. The CDR3 nucleotides read TGCAGCGTTGAGGTGGCGACTAGCGGGAGTGTGAATGAGCAGTTCTTC. The chain recombines TRBV29-1 with TRBJ2-1; 12 bases are a match to TRBD2. CDR1 is SQVTM and CDR2 is ANQGSEA in the germline V gene. The V and J ends lost 3 bases and 7 bases, in that order; junction bases with no gene match: 10. The CDR3 runs 16 residues.

This clone turned up a few times. The chain uses TRBV10-1 and TRBJ2-7; 7 nucleotides match TRBD1. J was trimmed by 1 base and V by 9 bases; bases with no gene match: 9. This CDR3 is 14 amino acids long. Germline CDR1 is WNHNN and CDR2 is SYGVQD (reference sequence). The CDR3 is CARSSDRESYEQYF. The CDR3 coding sequence is TGCGCCAGATCAAGCGACAGGGAGTCCTACGAGCAGTACTTC.

The rearrangement links TRBV4-1 to TRBJ2-3; the match to TRBD2 covers 9 bases. Germline CDR1 and CDR2: MGHRA and YSYEKL. The length of the CDR3 is 15 residues. The ends lost 3 bases at V and 4 bases at J; junction bases unmatched: 5. The CDR3 loop reads CASSQWTSASDTQYF. For the CDR3, the DNA is TGCGCCAGCAGCCAGTGGACTAGCGCGTCAGATACGCAGTATTTT.

The genes are TRBV10-3 and TRBJ1-1; D perhaps matches TRBD1 (6 bases). The germline V and J ends were trimmed by 10 bases and 4 bases, with 13 bases remaining between them. CDR3 size: 12 residues. The germline gives CDR1 ENHRY, CDR2 SYGVKD. The CDR3 region is CASRGDITEAFF. As DNA, the CDR3 is TGTGCCAGCCGGGGGGACATCACTGAAGCTTTCTTT.

The V and J genes are TRBV2 and TRBJ2-1, with 13 bases matching TRBD2. V trimming: 7 bases; J trimming: 3 bases; junction bases outside the gene matches: 3. From germline, CDR1 is SNHLY and CDR2 FYNNEI. This CDR3 has 15 amino acids. The CDR3 nucleotides are TGTGCCAGCACCAGACTAGCGGGAGGCTACAATGAGCAGTTCTTC. This encodes CASTRLAGGYNEQFF.

The chain has TRBV6-5 and TRBJ1-5; D remains ambiguous. Trimming stripped 6 bases from V and 4 bases from J, with 10 bases between. The CDR3 totals 13 residues. Germline-derived CDR1 and CDR2 are MNHEY and SVGAGI. The CDR3 DNA follows: TGTGCCAGCAGGCCCAGCTATAATCAGCCCCAGCATTTT. Translated, it gives CASRPSYNQPQHF.

The genes are TRBV5-1 and TRBJ2-3; D is perhaps TRBD1 (6 bases). This CDR3 spans 14 amino acids. The V gene lost 4 bases and the J gene lost 3 bases, with 12 bases spanning the gap. Germline V gene lookup returns CDR1 SGHRS and CDR2 YFSETQ. This CDR3 is CASSGGGLTDTQYF. The DNA of the CDR3 is TGCGCCAGCAGCGGGGGCGGGTTGACAGATACGCAGTATTTT. Full variable domain (remainder filled in from reference TRBV5-1 and TRBJ2-3): KAGVTQTPRYLIKTRGQQVTLSCSPISGHRSVSWYQQTPGQGLQFLFEYFSETQRNKGNFPGRFSGRQFSNSRSEMNVSTLELGDSALYLCASSGGGLTDTQYFGPGTRLTVL.

The gene calls are TRBV18 and TRBJ1-3, with unresolved D. V lost 3 bases to trimming and J lost 5 bases, with 2 bases between them. Germline V gene sequence: CDR1 KGHSH, CDR2 LQKENI. The CDR3 length is 11 residues. The CDR3 here is CASSPRNTIYF. CDR3 sequence (DNA): TGTGCCAGCTCACCGCGAAACACCATATATTTT.

The chain recombines TRBV3-1 (or the pseudogene TRBV3-2) with TRBJ2-1; 13 nucleotides match TRBD2. CDR1 LGHDT and CDR2 YNNKEL come from the germline V gene (reference sequence). The CDR3 has 17 residues. Trimming cost V 7 bases and J 3 bases; bases outside gene matches: 9. CDR3 sequence: CASTTRTSGRVYNEQFF. Here the CDR3 DNA reads TGTGCCAGCACTACAAGGACTAGCGGGAGAGTCTACAATGAGCAGTTCTTC.

V usage is TRBV18 and J usage is TRBJ2-7, with 7 bases lining up with TRBD2. Looked up from germline, CDR1 is KGHSH and CDR2 is LQKENI. The CDR3 runs 14 residues. V shed 4 bases, J shed 2 bases, and the junction held 5 bases outside the gene matches. The CDR3 protein is CASSQAGPPYEQYF. In DNA, the CDR3 is TGTGCCAGCTCACAAGCGGGACCTCCCTACGAGCAGTACTTC.